The rows below give T cell receptor beta chains drawn from one sample of a study of T cells in Graves' hyperthyroidism and ophthalmopathy. In TCRdb, the multiplex PCR reads were re-called with MiXCR into one record per CDR3 protein. Here the sample spans about half a million distinct CDR3 sequences, roughly 15% being singletons. Specimen: blood. Source of these receptors: a woman aged 25-40 years with Graves' ophthalmopathy. The CDR3 runs from the conserved cysteine through the conserved F or W. Fields, in order: D gene, V gene, clone size, J gene, CDR3 protein, CDR3 DNA. D genes are given only for firm matches. Not every row has a clone size; where given, it reads once, few, many or a size class.

d_call: TRBD1
v_call: TRBV29-1
clone_size: many
j_call: TRBJ1-2
cdr3_aa: CSAPGTGGRGDIGYTF
cdr3_nt: TGCAGCGCTCCCGGGACAGGGGGCCGAGGGGATATCGGCTACACCTTC

d_call: NA
v_call: TRBV30
clone_size: many
j_call: TRBJ2-7
cdr3_aa: CASGLVSYEQYF
cdr3_nt: TGTGCCTCCGGGCTTGTCTCCTACGAGCAGTACTTC

d_call: TRBD1
v_call: TRBV28
clone_size: NA
j_call: TRBJ2-2
cdr3_aa: CASSRQGARDINTGELFF
cdr3_nt: TGTGCCAGCAGTAGACAGGGGGCTAGAGACATAAACACCGGGGAGCTGTTTTTT

d_call: NA
v_call: TRBV9
clone_size: many
j_call: TRBJ1-1
cdr3_aa: CASSVDVSGDTEAFF
cdr3_nt: TGTGCCAGCAGCGTAGATGTGTCGGGAGACACTGAAGCTTTCTTT

d_call: NA
v_call: TRBV5-1
clone_size: few
j_call: TRBJ2-7
cdr3_aa: CASSLQTTAYEQYF
cdr3_nt: TGCGCCAGCAGCTTGCAGACAACGGCCTACGAGCAGTACTTC

d_call: NA
v_call: TRBV5-8
clone_size: NA
j_call: TRBJ2-2
cdr3_aa: CASSFGGAGELFF
cdr3_nt: TGTGCCAGCAGCTTTGGAGGGGCGGGGGAGCTGTTTTTT

d_call: NA
v_call: TRBV15
clone_size: NA
j_call: TRBJ1-2
cdr3_aa: CATSRDSPVDGYTF
cdr3_nt: TGTGCCACCAGCAGAGACTCACCCGTGGATGGCTACACCTTC

d_call: NA
v_call: TRBV18
clone_size: many
j_call: TRBJ2-7
cdr3_aa: CASSPPPGSYEQYF
cdr3_nt: TGTGCCAGCTCACCACCCCCAGGGAGTTACGAGCAGTACTTC

d_call: NA
v_call: TRBV4-1
clone_size: NA
j_call: TRBJ1-1
cdr3_aa: CASSQVGTNTEAFF
cdr3_nt: TGTGCCAGCAGCCAAGTGGGTACTAACACTGAAGCTTTCTTT

d_call: NA
v_call: TRBV7-8
clone_size: NA
j_call: TRBJ2-4
cdr3_aa: CASSLAGGLDIQYF
cdr3_nt: TGTGCCAGCAGCTTAGCGGGCGGGTTGGACATTCAGTACTTC

d_call: NA
v_call: TRBV28
clone_size: many
j_call: TRBJ1-5
cdr3_aa: CASSPPRTLNQPQHF
cdr3_nt: TGTGCCAGCAGCCCCCCCCGGACCCTTAATCAGCCCCAGCATTTT

d_call: TRBD2
v_call: TRBV5-1
clone_size: few
j_call: TRBJ2-1
cdr3_aa: CASSLVAGISYNEQFF
cdr3_nt: TGCGCCAGCAGCTTGGTAGCGGGGATTTCCTACAATGAGCAGTTCTTC